This T cell receptor (beta chain) was recovered during a study of T cell repertoires in cytomegalovirus infection. TCRdb reprocessed the reads with MiXCR, giving one entry per CDR3 protein. Among roughly 860,000 distinct CDR3 sequences listed, around a third were seen once. Regarding this clonotype: Its antigen is currently unknown. A read error may account for a junction end that differs from germline.

The CDR3 consists of 15 residues. CDR1 is MNHEY and CDR2 is SMNVEV in the germline V gene (reference sequence). The source material was cultured CD8+ T cells from PBMCs, sampled from culture after CMV antigen stimulation. The TCR was taken from a human donor in good health (CMV status not recorded). Some clones in this sample may be carry-over from other donors' samples. The chain carries TRBV27 and TRBJ1-1, with a weak D call TRBD1 (5 bases). In DNA form, the CDR3 reads TGTGCCAGCAGCAGACTGGGGGGGGAGAACAATGAAGCTTTCTTT. Translated, it gives CASSRLGGENNEAFF.